Listed below are T cell receptor beta chains from one sample, sequenced in a study of response to subunit inactivated influenza vaccine. TCRdb reanalysed the RT-PCR reads using MiXCR and keeps one entry per CDR3 protein. The table lists about 700,000 distinct CDR3 sequences, around 16% of them singletons. The specimen comprised PBMCs from blood, sampled about 13 days after vaccination. The receptors come from a man aged 45-60 years who received an inactivated influenza vaccine. Each CDR3 is given with its conserved first and last residue. A D gene is named only where the DNA matches it firmly. The size of a clone is reported for some rows only, either as once, few or many, or as a class for expanded clones.

J: TRBJ2-3; length: 13; V: TRBV15; D: .; size: few; DNA: TGTGCCACCAGCAGAGTTCCATCAGATACGCAGTATTTT; CDR3: CATSRVPSDTQYF
J: TRBJ2-7; length: 14; V: TRBV30; D: TRBD2; size: once; DNA: TGTGCCTGGAGTGTAAAGGGACTAGCGGTAGTGCAGTACTTC; CDR3: CAWSVKGLAVVQYF
J: TRBJ1-2; length: 14; V: TRBV28; D: .; size: .; DNA: .; CDR3: CASSLVMGKGGYTF
J: TRBJ2-5; length: 12; V: TRBV25-1; D: .; size: many; DNA: TGTGCCAGCCGAAAGGGTGAAGAGACCCAGTACTTC; CDR3: CASRKGEETQYF
J: TRBJ2-1; length: 13; V: TRBV29-1; D: .; size: few; DNA: TGCACGGTCACGGGGAATGCTAGAGATGAGCAGTTCTTC; CDR3: CTVTGNARDEQFF
J: TRBJ2-5; length: 16; V: TRBV28; D: TRBD2; size: many; DNA: TGTGCCAGCACCCTAGGACTAGCGGGGGGCCAAGAGACCCAGTACTTC; CDR3: CASTLGLAGGQETQYF
J: TRBJ2-3; length: 19; V: TRBV5-1; D: TRBD2; size: .; DNA: TGCGCCAGCAGCTTGGCCCTGACTAGCGGGGGACTTTGGACAGATACGCAGTATTTT; CDR3: CASSLALTSGGLWTDTQYF
J: TRBJ2-7; length: 14; V: TRBV20-1; D: .; size: few; DNA: TGCAGTGCTATCGACAGGTCGAGCTCCTACGAGCGGTACTTC; CDR3: CSAIDRSSSYERYF
J: TRBJ1-1; length: 13; V: TRBV18; D: .; size: .; DNA: TGTGCCAGCTCACCCCAGGAGGACACTGAAGCTTTCTTT; CDR3: CASSPQEDTEAFF
J: TRBJ2-2; length: 14; V: TRBV12-3/TRBV12-4; D: .; size: few; DNA: TGTGCCAGCAGTGTTTGGGGGAACACCGGGGAGCTGTTTTTT; CDR3: CASSVWGNTGELFF
J: TRBJ2-7; length: 17; V: TRBV7-9; D: TRBD1; size: few; DNA: TGTGCCAGCAGCTTAGTCCTTCCGGGACAGGGAGCCCTCGAGCAGTACTTC; CDR3: CASSLVLPGQGALEQYF
J: TRBJ1-1; length: 15; V: TRBV10-3; D: TRBD1; size: .; DNA: TGTGCCATCGCAGGGACAGGGGACCTCCGAAGGGAAGCTTTCTTT; CDR3: CAIAGTGDLRREAFF
J: TRBJ2-1; length: 16; V: TRBV4-3; D: TRBD2; size: .; DNA: TGCGCCAGCAGCCTGACGACTAGCGGGGGCTACAATGAGCAGTTCTTC; CDR3: CASSLTTSGGYNEQFF